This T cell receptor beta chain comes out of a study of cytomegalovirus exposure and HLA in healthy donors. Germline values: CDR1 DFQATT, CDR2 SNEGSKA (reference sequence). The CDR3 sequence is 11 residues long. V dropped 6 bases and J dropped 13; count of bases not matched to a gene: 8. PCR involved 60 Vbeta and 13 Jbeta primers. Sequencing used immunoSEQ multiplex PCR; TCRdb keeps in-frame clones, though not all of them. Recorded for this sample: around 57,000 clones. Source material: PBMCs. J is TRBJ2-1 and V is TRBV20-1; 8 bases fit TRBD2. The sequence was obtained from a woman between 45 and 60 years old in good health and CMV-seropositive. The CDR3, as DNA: TGCAGTGCCGGGACTAGAGGAGAACAGTTCTTC. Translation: CSAGTRGEQFF.